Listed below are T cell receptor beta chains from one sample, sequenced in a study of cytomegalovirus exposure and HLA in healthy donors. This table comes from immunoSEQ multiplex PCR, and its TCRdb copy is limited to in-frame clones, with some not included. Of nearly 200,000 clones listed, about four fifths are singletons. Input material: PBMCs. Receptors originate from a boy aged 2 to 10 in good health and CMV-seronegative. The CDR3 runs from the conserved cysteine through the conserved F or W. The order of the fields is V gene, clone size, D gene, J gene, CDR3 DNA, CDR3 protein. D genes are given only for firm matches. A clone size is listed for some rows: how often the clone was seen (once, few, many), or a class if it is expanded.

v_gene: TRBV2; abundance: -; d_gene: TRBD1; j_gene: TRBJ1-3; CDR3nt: TGTGCCAGCAGTGAACAGGGGGCGCAAGTAGGAAACACCATATATTTT; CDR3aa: CASSEQGAQVGNTIYF
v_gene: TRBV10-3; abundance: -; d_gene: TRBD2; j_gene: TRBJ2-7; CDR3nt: TGTGCCATCAGTGAGTGGGGCGGGGGGAACAACGAGCAGTACTTC; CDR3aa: CAISEWGGGNNEQYF
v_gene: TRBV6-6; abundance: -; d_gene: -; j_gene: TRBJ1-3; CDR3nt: TGTGCCAGCAGTACAGGGTTGGGTCTCACCATATATTTT; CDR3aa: CASSTGLGLTIYF
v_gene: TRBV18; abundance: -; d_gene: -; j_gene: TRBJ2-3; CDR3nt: TGTGCCAGCTCACCACCGAGGGAGACGGATACGCAGTATTTT; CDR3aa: CASSPPRETDTQYF
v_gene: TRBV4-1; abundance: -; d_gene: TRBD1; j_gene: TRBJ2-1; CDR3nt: TGCGCCAGCAGCCACAGCCGGGACAGCTCCTACAATGAGCAGTTCTTC; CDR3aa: CASSHSRDSSYNEQFF
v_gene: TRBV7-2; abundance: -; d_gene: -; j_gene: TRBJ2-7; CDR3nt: TGTGCCAGCAGCAAGAGTTTCGACAGGTTCTACTACGAGCAGTACTTC; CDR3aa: CASSKSFDRFYYEQYF
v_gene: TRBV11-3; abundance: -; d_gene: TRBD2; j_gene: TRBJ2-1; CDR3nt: TGTGCCAGCAGCCCGCGGGGGGGCGCCTACAATGAGCAGTTCTTC; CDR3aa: CASSPRGGAYNEQFF
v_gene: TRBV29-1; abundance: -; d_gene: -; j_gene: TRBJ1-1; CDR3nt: TGCAGCGGGAAACAGGGCAACACTGAAGCTTTCTTT; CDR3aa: CSGKQGNTEAFF
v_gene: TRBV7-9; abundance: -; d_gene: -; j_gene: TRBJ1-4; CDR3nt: TGTGCCAGCACCATCCGGGTCGCTGAAAAACTGTTTTTT; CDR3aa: CASTIRVAEKLFF
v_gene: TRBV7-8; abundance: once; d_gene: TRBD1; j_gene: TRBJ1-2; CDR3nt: TGTGCCAGCAGCTTAGTGGGGACAGGCCCTAACTATGGCTACACCTTC; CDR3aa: CASSLVGTGPNYGYTF
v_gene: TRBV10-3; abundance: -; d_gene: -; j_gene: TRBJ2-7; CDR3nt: TGTGCCATCACCCCCGGGGTCCGGGACTACGAGCAGTACTTC; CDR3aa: CAITPGVRDYEQYF
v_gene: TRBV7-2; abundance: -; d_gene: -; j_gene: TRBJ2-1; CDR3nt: TGTGCCAGCAGCCCCCGCGGCCCGGCTGAGCAGTTCTTC; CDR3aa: CASSPRGPAEQFF
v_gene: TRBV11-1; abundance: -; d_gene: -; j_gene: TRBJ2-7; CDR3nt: TGTGCCAGCAGCTTAGCGCACGGGTTCGACGAGCAGTACTTC; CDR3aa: CASSLAHGFDEQYF
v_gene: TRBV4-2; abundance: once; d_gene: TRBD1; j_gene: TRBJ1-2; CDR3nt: TGTGCCAGCAGCCAAGGGGGGACAGGGGCCGGGAACTATGGCTACACCTTC; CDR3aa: CASSQGGTGAGNYGYTF
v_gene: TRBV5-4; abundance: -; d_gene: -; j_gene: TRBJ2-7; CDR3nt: TGTGCCAGCAGCTTCGTCGGCAGGGCCCATGGGGAGCAGTACTTC; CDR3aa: CASSFVGRAHGEQYF
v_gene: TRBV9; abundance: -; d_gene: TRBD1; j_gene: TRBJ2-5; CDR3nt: TGTGCCAGCAGCGTAGCCGGGACAGGGCAAGAGACCCAGTACTTC; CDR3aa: CASSVAGTGQETQYF
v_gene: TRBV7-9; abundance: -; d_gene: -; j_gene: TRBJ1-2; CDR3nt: TGTGCCAGCAGCCCCCGAGTAAGGGACGGGAGTTATGGCTACACCTTC; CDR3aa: CASSPRVRDGSYGYTF
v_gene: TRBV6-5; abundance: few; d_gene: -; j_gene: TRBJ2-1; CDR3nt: TGTGCCAGCCGAGGCGGCGGCCGGAATGAGCAGTTCTTC; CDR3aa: CASRGGGRNEQFF
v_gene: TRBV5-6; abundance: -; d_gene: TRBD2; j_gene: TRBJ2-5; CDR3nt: TGTGCCAGCAGCCCTGTTAGCGGGGAAGAGACCCAGTACTTC; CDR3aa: CASSPVSGEETQYF
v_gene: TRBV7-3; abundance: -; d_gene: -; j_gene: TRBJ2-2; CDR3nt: TGTGCCAGCAGCCTAAACACCGGGGAGCTGTTTTTT; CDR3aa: CASSLNTGELFF
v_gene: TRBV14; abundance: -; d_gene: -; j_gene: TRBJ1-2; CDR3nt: TGTGCCAGCAGCCAAGATCCAGGGAAGGACTATGGCTACACCTTC; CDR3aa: CASSQDPGKDYGYTF
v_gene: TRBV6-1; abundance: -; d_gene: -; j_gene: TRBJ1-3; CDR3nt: TGTGCCAGCGGACTCTCTGGAAACGCCATATATTTT; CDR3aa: CASGLSGNAIYF
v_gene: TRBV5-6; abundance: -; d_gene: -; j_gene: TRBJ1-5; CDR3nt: TGTGCCAGCAGCCTGCAGGGTTTTCGTCCCCAGCATTTT; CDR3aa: CASSLQGFRPQHF